This is a list of T cell receptor beta chains from one sample in a study of blood T cells in healthy people across ages. TCRdb reprocessed the 5' RACE reads with MiXCR, giving one entry per CDR3 protein. The repertoire has about 620,000 distinct CDR3 sequences, 52% of them found once; the top ten carry about 13%. The sequencing input was blood. The receptors were gathered from a woman older than 75 in good health. CDR3s include the opening cysteine and the closing phenylalanine or tryptophan.

J gene: .
V gene: TRBV3-1
CDR3 protein: CASSQEGGGYNEQYF

J gene: TRBJ1-2
V gene: TRBV20-1
CDR3 protein: CSARDTGSGGYTF

J gene: TRBJ2-6
V gene: TRBV7-9
CDR3 protein: CASSLSEGSSGANVLTF

J gene: TRBJ2-1
V gene: TRBV6-6
CDR3 protein: CANKGSGSRDEQFF

J gene: TRBJ1-6
V gene: TRBV28
CDR3 protein: CASSSPSGRDYNSPLHF

J gene: TRBJ2-3
V gene: TRBV6-2/TRBV6-3
CDR3 protein: CASTSGTDTQYF

J gene: TRBJ1-2
V gene: TRBV29-1
CDR3 protein: CSVGLPGNYGYTF

J gene: TRBJ2-7
V gene: TRBV11-2
CDR3 protein: CASSSGGALSYEQYF

J gene: TRBJ2-5
V gene: TRBV20-1
CDR3 protein: CSASSVDGGQETQYF

J gene: TRBJ2-1
V gene: TRBV5-1
CDR3 protein: CASSPSRQPSYNEQFF

J gene: TRBJ2-7
V gene: TRBV4-2
CDR3 protein: CASSQQGGGYEQYF

J gene: TRBJ1-2
V gene: TRBV10-1
CDR3 protein: CASSESKQGHGYTF

J gene: TRBJ2-5
V gene: TRBV6-1
CDR3 protein: CASRPLAGVETQYF

J gene: TRBJ2-5
V gene: TRBV28
CDR3 protein: CASSRMANNQETQYF

J gene: TRBJ2-1
V gene: TRBV19
CDR3 protein: CASSIDPGTAYNEQFF

J gene: TRBJ1-6
V gene: TRBV20-1
CDR3 protein: CSARDLRYSPLHF

J gene: TRBJ1-5
V gene: TRBV28
CDR3 protein: CASSLIPQYSNQPQHF

J gene: TRBJ2-1
V gene: TRBV6-6
CDR3 protein: CASTGTSGRGGNEQFF

J gene: TRBJ2-5
V gene: TRBV20-1
CDR3 protein: CSAHSLGPQETQYF

J gene: TRBJ2-3
V gene: TRBV5-1
CDR3 protein: CASSLGSGWSTDTQYF

J gene: TRBJ1-1
V gene: TRBV6-2/TRBV6-3
CDR3 protein: CASSRTGISTEAFF

J gene: TRBJ1-4
V gene: TRBV4-1
CDR3 protein: CASSQDQGRKLFF

J gene: TRBJ2-2
V gene: TRBV7-3
CDR3 protein: CASSLSGTSTGELFF

J gene: TRBJ2-1
V gene: TRBV2
CDR3 protein: CASSEQGAYRGQFF

J gene: TRBJ1-3
V gene: TRBV7-2
CDR3 protein: CASSPWDGSGNTIYF

J gene: TRBJ1-4
V gene: TRBV6-1
CDR3 protein: CASSPGLDRIGEKLFF

J gene: TRBJ2-5
V gene: TRBV7-9
CDR3 protein: CASSPSIETQYF

J gene: TRBJ1-1
V gene: TRBV20-1
CDR3 protein: CSAGDSTNTEAFF

J gene: TRBJ2-3
V gene: TRBV6-4
CDR3 protein: CASSESGGRDTQYF

J gene: TRBJ2-1
V gene: TRBV24-1
CDR3 protein: CATSPQSGGGAYNEQFF

J gene: TRBJ2-5
V gene: TRBV7-2
CDR3 protein: CASSLGPPGGRGVHQETRYF